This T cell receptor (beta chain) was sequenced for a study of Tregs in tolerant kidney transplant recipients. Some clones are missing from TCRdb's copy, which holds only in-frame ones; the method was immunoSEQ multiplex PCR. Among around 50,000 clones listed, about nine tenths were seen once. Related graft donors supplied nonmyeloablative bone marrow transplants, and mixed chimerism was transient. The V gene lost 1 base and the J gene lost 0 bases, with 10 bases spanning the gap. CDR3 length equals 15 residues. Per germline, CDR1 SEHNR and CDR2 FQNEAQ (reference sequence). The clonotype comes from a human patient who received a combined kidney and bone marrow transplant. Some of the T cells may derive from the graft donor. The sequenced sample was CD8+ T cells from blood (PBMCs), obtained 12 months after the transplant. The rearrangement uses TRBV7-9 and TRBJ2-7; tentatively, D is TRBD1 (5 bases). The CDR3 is CASSLGTRPSYEQYF. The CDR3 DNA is TGTGCCAGCAGCTTAGGGACAAGACCCTCCTACGAGCAGTACTTC.